The 13 T cell receptor beta chains reported below all come from one sample, sequenced in a study of blood T cell repertoires in COVID-19. Only in-frame clones appear in the TCRdb table, and some are missing; sequencing was by immunoSEQ multiplex PCR. Of some 140,000 clones listed, 78% are singletons. The sample taken for sequencing was peripheral blood. All receptors derive from an elderly man with acute or convalescent COVID-19.

This chain joins TRBV4-3 and TRBJ2-6; 11 bases align to TRBD2. Trimming removed 1 base from V and 0 bases from J; junction bases left unmatched: 8. The CDR3 contains 20 residues. Germline CDR1 reads LGHNA; CDR2 reads YSLEER. Here the CDR3 reads CASSQAPLAGGLSGANVLTF. CDR3 bases: TGCGCCAGCAGCCAAGCCCCGCTAGCGGGGGGCCTCTCTGGGGCCAACGTCCTGACTTTC.

The V call is TRBV1, the J call TRBJ1-2; TRBD1, as called in the table, went unchecked against the DNA. TRBV1 is a pseudogene segment. There are 17 residues in the CDR3. For the CDR3, the DNA is TGCACCAGGAGGATTGGAGGACAGGGGGTAAATTTCTATGGCTACACCTTC. This sequence encodes CTRRIGGQGVNFYGYTF.

V usage is TRBV7-2 and J usage is TRBJ2-3; D remains unclear. CDR1 SGHTA and CDR2 FQGNSA come from the germline V gene. The V end lost 0 bases, the J end lost 5 bases, and 6 bases lay between the germline ends. The CDR3 extends over 13 amino acids. CDR3 sequence (DNA): TGTGCCAGCAGCTTAGCGCAACTAGATACGCAGTATTTT. It codes for CASSLAQLDTQYF.

The V call is TRBV19, the J call TRBJ1-2, with D perhaps matching TRBD1 (5 bases). V shed 7 bases and J shed 5 bases, with 23 bases lying between them. This CDR3 comprises 16 residues. The germline V gene encodes CDR1 LNHDA and CDR2 SQIVND (reference sequence). DNA of the CDR3: TGTGCCAGTAAGGTGCCGGAGGGTCAGGGAGTTTATGGCTACACCTTC. It is translated as CASKVPEGQGVYGYTF.

The rearrangement links TRBV5-4 to TRBJ2-4; 7 bases agree with TRBD2. CDR1 and CDR2 from the germline V gene are SGHNT and YYREEE (reference sequence). The ends lost 4 bases at V and 2 bases at J; junction bases unmatched: 6. This CDR3 is 15 amino acids long. The CDR3 is CASSPRTSSKNIQYF. In DNA, the CDR3 is TGTGCCAGCAGCCCCAGGACTAGTTCCAAAAACATTCAGTACTTC. Using reference TRBV5-4 and TRBJ2-4 for the parts outside the CDR3, the full variable domain is ETGVTQSPTHLIKTRGQQVTLRCSSQSGHNTVSWYQQALGQGPQFIFQYYREEENGRGNFPPRFSGLQFPNYSSELNVNALELDDSALYLCASSPRTSSKNIQYFGAGTRLSVL.

This clone was observed a single time. The chain is built from TRBV5-4 and TRBJ2-7, with 7 positions matching TRBD1. CDR3 length: 15 amino acids. Germline V CDR1 and CDR2: SGHNT, YYREEE (reference sequence). V lost 3 bases and J lost 2; bases outside the gene matches: 8. The CDR3 DNA reads TGTGCCAGCAGCTCCGGGACAGCAAGAGCCTACGAGCAGTACTTC. Translated, it gives CASSSGTARAYEQYF. The whole variable domain, filled in from reference TRBV5-4 and TRBJ2-7, reads ETGVTQSPTHLIKTRGQQVTLRCSSQSGHNTVSWYQQALGQGPQFIFQYYREEENGRGNFPPRFSGLQFPNYSSELNVNALELDDSALYLCASSSGTARAYEQYFGPGTRLTVT.

This chain links TRBV7-6 with TRBJ1-2, with 7 bases identical to TRBD1. With V trimmed by 6 bases and J by 6 bases, 13 bases remained unmatched. The CDR3 contains 15 residues. Germline CDR1 SGHVS, CDR2 FNYEAQ. As DNA, the CDR3 is TGTGCCAGCAGGGACAATCGCAGGGGGAGAAATGGCTACACCTTC. Its translation is CASRDNRRGRNGYTF.

This rearrangement joins TRBV7-9 to TRBJ1-6; D is possibly TRBD1 (5 bases). Per the germline V gene, CDR1 is SEHNR and CDR2 is FQNEAQ (reference sequence). Trimming removed 1 base from V and 10 bases from J, with 11 bases in between. This CDR3 comprises 14 residues. CDR3 protein: CASSLGGGGSPLHF. In DNA form, the CDR3 reads TGTGCCAGCAGCTTAGGGGGCGGCGGATCACCCCTCCACTTT.

The table lists this clone with a few counts. This chain connects TRBV5-4 to TRBJ2-1, with D possibly being TRBD2 (7 bases). From germline, CDR1 is SGHNT and CDR2 YYREEE (reference sequence). The CDR3 has 15 amino acids. Trimming pared 0 bases from V and 2 bases from J, leaving 9 bases between. The CDR3 spells CASSLEGGAYNEQFF. The CDR3 nucleotides read TGTGCCAGCAGCTTGGAGGGGGGGGCCTACAATGAGCAGTTCTTC. The full variable domain, rest sourced from reference TRBV5-4 and TRBJ2-1, is ETGVTQSPTHLIKTRGQQVTLRCSSQSGHNTVSWYQQALGQGPQFIFQYYREEENGRGNFPPRFSGLQFPNYSSELNVNALELDDSALYLCASSLEGGAYNEQFFGPGTRLTVL.

The chain carries TRBV2 and TRBJ2-7, with D possibly matching TRBD1 (5 bases). V lost 7 bases and J lost 5, with 15 bases in between. The germline V gene encodes CDR1 SNHLY and CDR2 FYNNEI. This CDR3 is 13 amino acids long. In DNA, the CDR3 is TGTGCCAGCAAGGATGGGGCGGTGAACGAGCAGTACTTC. As protein: CASKDGAVNEQYF.

This chain uses TRBV28 with TRBJ2-7; the D gene is possibly TRBD2 (6 bases). V dropped 5 bases and J dropped 4 bases, with 12 bases sitting between them. CDR1 MDHEN and CDR2 SYDVKM come from the germline V gene. The length of the CDR3 is 13 residues. Here the CDR3 DNA reads TGTGCCAGCAGTCCTGGCGGGGTTTACGAGCAGTACGTC. Its translation is CASSPGGVYEQYV.

J is TRBJ2-7 and V is TRBV5-3; D gene ambiguous. TRBV5-3 is sorted into the ORF group, with uncertain function. Trimming shortened V by 4 bases and J by 0 bases, and 8 bases separated the two germline ends. The CDR3 totals 13 residues. The CDR3 is CARSPPRSYEQYF. The CDR3 DNA reads as TGTGCCAGAAGCCCCCCCCGCTCCTACGAGCAGTACTTC.

CDR3 region: CASSLILGENTDTQYF. CDR3 nucleotide sequence: TGTGCCAGCAGCTTAATTCTGGGAGAAAACACAGATACGCAGTATTTT. The chain couples TRBV13 to TRBJ2-3, with D tentatively TRBD2 (5 bases). CDR1 is PRHDT, CDR2 FYEKMQ, per germline (reference sequence). Trimming pared 2 bases from V and 2 bases from J, leaving 14 bases between. The CDR3 runs 16 residues. The full variable domain, with the rest looked up from reference TRBV13 and TRBJ2-3, is AAGVIQSPRHLIKEKRETATLKCYPIPRHDTVYWYQQGPGQDPQFLISFYEKMQSDKGSIPDRFSAQQFSDYHSELNMSSLELGDSALYFCASSLILGENTDTQYFGPGTRLTVL.